This paragraph reports one TCR beta chain. Its specificity is not known. The data originate from a study of CD8+ T cells in alopecia areata. Study in general: Patients took tofacitinib for 6 to 18 months, followed by 6 drug-free months. Study-wide results and caveats: Among patients, TCR sharing was less clear than in mice, a difference possibly due in part to HLA diversity in the patient population.

CDR1 is SGHTA, CDR2 FQGNSA, per germline. There are 14 residues in the CDR3. V was shortened by 3 bases and J by 5 bases, with 14 bases between the two germline ends. Peripheral blood, together with lesional scalp punch biopsies, was collected from alopecia areata patients. It was cDNA, reverse transcribed from extracted RNA, that served as the sequencing template. Method: immunoSEQ multiplex PCR; TCRdb's copy keeps in-frame clones and lacks some. The sample yields around 7,400 clones, around 64% seen once. This receptor was obtained from a human donor with alopecia areata. V is TRBV7-2 and J is TRBJ2-7, with D tentatively TRBD1 (5 bases). Source: skin, taken at week 0. The CDR3 protein is CASSLGRVENEQYF. CDR3 bases: TGTGCCAGCAGCTTGGGCAGGGTAGAGAACGAGCAGTACTTC.